These T cell receptor beta chains were read from a single sample in a study of regulatory T cells in long-lasting Graves disease. From the multiplex PCR reads, TCRdb called clonotypes with MiXCR, one entry per CDR3 protein. The table shows roughly 420,000 distinct CDR3 sequences, with about 17% occurring only once. These sequences were also reported in another study, on T cells in Graves' hyperthyroidism and ophthalmopathy.

Sequencing used peripheral blood mononuclear cells (PBMCs), obtained at new diagnosis, from a patient treated with antithyroid drugs. Source of these receptors: a woman aged 18-29 years with Graves disease. The conserved cysteine and the conserved F or W are not part of the CDR3 here. Each record gives: CDR3 protein, clone size, V gene, J gene, D gene. A D gene is named only where the DNA matches it firmly. The listing skips clone size in some rows; elsewhere it reads once, few, many or a size class.

CDR3: ASTRGAEAF; size: many; V: TRBV12-3/TRBV12-4; J: TRBJ1-1; D: -
CDR3: ASTGGWYGYT; size: many; V: TRBV28; J: TRBJ1-2; D: -
CDR3: ASSLAAQGLYEQY; size: many; V: TRBV7-2; J: TRBJ2-7; D: -
CDR3: ASSEGAGVADTQY; size: -; V: TRBV6-1; J: TRBJ2-3; D: TRBD2
CDR3: SVEGELMTSGSTDTQY; size: few; V: TRBV29-1; J: TRBJ2-3; D: TRBD2
CDR3: ASSYGGTLNEQY; size: -; V: TRBV6-5; J: TRBJ2-7; D: -
CDR3: SATNPTSGRAETQY; size: many; V: TRBV20-1; J: TRBJ2-5; D: TRBD2
CDR3: ASSEMAGGVGGYT; size: many; V: TRBV2; J: TRBJ1-2; D: TRBD1
CDR3: ASSTQGGSANTGELF; size: -; V: TRBV19; J: TRBJ2-2; D: TRBD1
CDR3: ASSPPLAGVADTQY; size: many; V: TRBV5-1; J: TRBJ2-3; D: TRBD2
CDR3: ASSLGFPREIYEQY; size: many; V: TRBV28; J: TRBJ2-7; D: -
CDR3: AWSAGGNEQF; size: many; V: TRBV30; J: TRBJ2-1; D: TRBD2
CDR3: ASSRDGDIYSNQPQH; size: -; V: TRBV28; J: TRBJ1-5; D: -
CDR3: ASSLMSTYEQY; size: many; V: TRBV7-8; J: TRBJ2-7; D: -
CDR3: ASSRGAQGARYGYT; size: -; V: TRBV4-2; J: TRBJ1-2; D: TRBD1
CDR3: SVSDIGYEQY; size: many; V: TRBV29-1; J: TRBJ2-7; D: -
CDR3: ASSPSAGRGQETQY; size: many; V: TRBV27; J: TRBJ2-5; D: -
CDR3: ASRPTGGFTEAF; size: -; V: TRBV14; J: TRBJ1-1; D: TRBD1
CDR3: ASSQDSSGANVLT; size: few; V: TRBV3-1; J: TRBJ2-6; D: -
CDR3: ASSLKGGNNEQF; size: many; V: TRBV7-9; J: TRBJ2-1; D: -
CDR3: ASSYSKGRKRMNTEAF; size: few; V: TRBV6-5; J: TRBJ1-1; D: -
CDR3: ASSQVPNTDTQY; size: -; V: TRBV4-1; J: TRBJ2-3; D: -
CDR3: ASSLGGGGDEKLF; size: -; V: TRBV7-9; J: TRBJ1-4; D: TRBD1
CDR3: AWSPKDRLRGDTQY; size: many; V: TRBV30; J: TRBJ2-3; D: -
CDR3: AWSANTGARGYT; size: many; V: TRBV30; J: TRBJ1-2; D: TRBD1
CDR3: ASSLMRQYGEQY; size: many; V: TRBV28; J: TRBJ2-7; D: -
CDR3: ASSLGGDREQF; size: many; V: TRBV7-2; J: TRBJ2-1; D: -
CDR3: ASSKSGGHNEQF; size: many; V: TRBV11-3; J: TRBJ2-1; D: TRBD2
CDR3: ASSFSTGGGFT; size: -; V: TRBV27; J: TRBJ1-2; D: -
CDR3: ASSYSGPTLSQRAGSPPTTEAF; size: -; V: TRBV6-2/TRBV6-3; J: TRBJ1-1; D: -
CDR3: ATSGDGSGSYNEQF; size: -; V: TRBV24-1; J: TRBJ2-1; D: TRBD2
CDR3: ASSPNLERATLRFQY; size: many; V: TRBV27; J: TRBJ2-5; D: -
CDR3: ASSPGPEQPQH; size: few; V: TRBV18; J: TRBJ1-5; D: -
CDR3: SVATGVTEAF; size: -; V: TRBV29-1; J: TRBJ1-1; D: TRBD1
CDR3: ASSPLAGVTQNIQY; size: many; V: TRBV18; J: TRBJ2-4; D: TRBD2
CDR3: AWSTGAYGYT; size: many; V: TRBV30; J: TRBJ1-2; D: -
CDR3: ASSLDRGDYGYT; size: -; V: TRBV6-1; J: TRBJ1-2; D: TRBD1
CDR3: ASSQVVGPTDTQY; size: -; V: TRBV4-2; J: TRBJ2-3; D: -
CDR3: ASSASGIHYEQY; size: few; V: TRBV19; J: TRBJ2-7; D: -
CDR3: ASRRSTLAGVDNEQF; size: many; V: TRBV28; J: TRBJ2-1; D: TRBD2
CDR3: ASGYGPETQY; size: many; V: TRBV7-2; J: TRBJ2-5; D: -
CDR3: ASRDISTGSNEQF; size: -; V: TRBV12-3/TRBV12-4; J: TRBJ2-1; D: -
CDR3: ASRPQGTGEKLF; size: many; V: TRBV28; J: TRBJ1-4; D: TRBD1
CDR3: ASSDFSQETQY; size: -; V: TRBV25-1; J: TRBJ2-5; D: -
CDR3: ASSNTGQQY; size: few; V: TRBV6-1; J: TRBJ2-7; D: -
CDR3: AITPRGMNTEAF; size: many; V: TRBV10-3; J: TRBJ1-1; D: -
CDR3: ASSLLRNEQF; size: many; V: TRBV11-2; J: TRBJ2-1; D: -
CDR3: SARPAGVYEQY; size: many; V: TRBV20-1; J: TRBJ2-7; D: TRBD2
CDR3: ASSLTGGANTGELF; size: -; V: TRBV3-1; J: TRBJ2-2; D: -
CDR3: ASSAWGRDRGQASGRPVYEQY; size: -; V: TRBV6-1; J: TRBJ2-7; D: -
CDR3: ASSYRAKNTEAF; size: -; V: TRBV7-2; J: TRBJ1-1; D: -
CDR3: ASRVSGRALSGELF; size: many; V: TRBV12-3/TRBV12-4; J: TRBJ2-2; D: TRBD2
CDR3: ASRTTKPGLAGLDTQY; size: many; V: TRBV28; J: TRBJ2-3; D: TRBD2
CDR3: ASSVGGTGTYNEQF; size: few; V: TRBV9; J: TRBJ2-1; D: TRBD1
CDR3: ASSLGGLVLYEQY; size: many; V: TRBV12-3/TRBV12-4; J: TRBJ2-7; D: TRBD2
CDR3: ASSLSGTGGGDGYT; size: -; V: TRBV5-5; J: TRBJ1-2; D: TRBD1
CDR3: ATLTGTGYNEQF; size: -; V: TRBV10-2; J: TRBJ2-1; D: -